These 3 T cell receptor beta chains share one sample of origin, sequenced in a study of TIL therapy for anti-PD-1-resistant metastatic lung cancer. The time point was: pre-treatment sample, taken before nivolumab and TIL therapy. This was the immunoSEQ v3 assay. Profiling relied on immunoSEQ multiplex PCR, and the TCRdb table lists in-frame clones only, not all of them. The repertoire includes about 52,000 clones, less than 80% of them detected once, and under 5.5% sits in the top ten. The specimen was blood, collected at baseline. The receptors stem from a woman aged 30-79 years with non-small cell lung cancer.

The chain joins TRBV7-6 to TRBJ2-3; TRBD2 matches at 12 bases. With V trimmed by 4 bases and J by 2 bases, 10 bases remained unmatched. Per germline, CDR1 SGHVS and CDR2 FNYEAQ. There are 18 residues in the CDR3. The CDR3 nucleotides are TGTGCCAGCAGCTCTCACAGGACTAGCGGGACTATCACAGATACGCAGTATTTT. It is translated as CASSSHRTSGTITDTQYF.

The V gene is TRBV6-6, the J gene TRBJ1-6, with a possible D match to TRBD1 (6 bases). Per germline, CDR1 MNHNY and CDR2 SVGAGI (reference sequence). Trimming took off 2 bases at V and 2 bases at J, with 10 bases between the two ends. The CDR3 has 16 residues. CDR3 sequence reads: CASSYGAGAYNSPLHF. CDR3 bases: TGTGCCAGCAGTTACGGGGCAGGGGCCTATAATTCACCCCTCCACTTT.

The chain couples TRBV6-5 to TRBJ1-2; weak D call: TRBD1 (5 bases). CDR1 MNHEY and CDR2 SVGAGI come from the germline V gene. This CDR3 is built from 16 residues. Trimming left V 3 bases short and J 6 bases short, with 20 bases between. CDR3: CASSYQNEGPLDGYTF. The CDR3 nucleotides are TGTGCCAGCAGTTATCAGAATGAGGGGCCCCTGGATGGCTACACCTTC.